What follows are 28 T cell receptor beta chains derived from one specimen sequenced in a study of cytomegalovirus exposure and HLA in healthy donors. PCR primers comprised 60 Vbeta and 13 Jbeta primers. Some clones are missing from TCRdb's copy, which holds only in-frame ones; the method was immunoSEQ multiplex PCR. The table shows 140,000 to 150,000 clones, with approximately 84% occurring only once. Specimen: PBMCs. These receptors all come from a woman aged 55-75 years in good health and CMV-seropositive.

The V gene is TRBV30, the J gene TRBJ2-6, with D possibly TRBD2 on 5 matching bases. This CDR3 comprises 13 residues. Germline lookup yields CDR1 GTSNPN and CDR2 SVGIG (reference sequence). Trimming cost V 7 bases and J 3 bases, with 10 bases left between them. CDR3 DNA: TGTGCCTCACTGAGGGTTGGGGCCAACGTCCTGACTTTC. Translation gives CASLRVGANVLTF.

This clone appeared a few times. The chain uses TRBV4-1 and TRBJ1-4; no reliable D call. This CDR3 region has 15 residues. Germline values: CDR1 MGHRA, CDR2 YSYEKL. The V end was cut by 3 bases, the J end by 0 bases, with 8 bases between. The DNA for the CDR3 is TGCGCCAGCAGCCATGCTCTAGCAACTAATGAAAAACTGTTTTTT. Protein sequence: CASSHALATNEKLFF.

This rearrangement joins TRBV4-2 to TRBJ1-2; D unclear. The V gene's germline CDR1 is LGHNA and CDR2 YNFKEQ. The CDR3 contains 12 residues. The germline V and J ends were trimmed by 1 base and 7 bases, with 7 bases remaining between them. CDR3 DNA sequence: TGTGCCAGCAGCCAAGTCACGGGTGGCTACACCTTC. Amino acids: CASSQVTGGYTF.

The chain carries TRBV5-1 and TRBJ2-7, with a tentative D call TRBD2 (5 bases). The CDR3 spans 14 residues. Trimming left V 0 bases short and J 0 bases short, with 7 bases between. Germline V gives CDR1 SGHRS, CDR2 YFSETQ. In DNA, the CDR3 is TGCGCCAGCAGCTTGGCCCGGGGCTCCTACGAGCAGTACTTC. Its protein is CASSLARGSYEQYF.

The chain carries TRBV29-1 and TRBJ2-3; no clear D. Germline-derived CDR1 and CDR2 are SQVTM and ANQGSEA. The V end lost 3 bases, the J end lost 2 bases, and 12 bases lay between the germline ends. The CDR3 spans 14 residues. The CDR3 coding sequence is TGCAGCGTTGATAGCCTACCACTCACAGATACGCAGTATTTT. Residues: CSVDSLPLTDTQYF.

This clone was picked up one time. The gene calls are TRBV28 and TRBJ1-1; D remains ambiguous. Germline V gives CDR1 MDHEN, CDR2 SYDVKM. The CDR3 loop spans 18 amino acids. V was cut by 3 bases and J by 1 base, with 21 bases left in between. Here the CDR3 reads CASSLVAKGEVWNTEAFF. CDR3 DNA: TGTGCCAGCAGTTTGGTGGCGAAAGGTGAGGTTTGGAACACTGAAGCTTTCTTT.

This sequence joins TRBV7-9 and TRBJ1-4; 7 nucleotides line up with TRBD1. The CDR3 runs to 15 residues. Germline CDR1 is SEHNR and CDR2 is FQNEAQ (reference sequence). The trim removed 4 bases at V and 7 bases at J, leaving 9 bases unmatched. CDR3 bases: TGTGCCAGCAGCTCTACAGGGGAGGAGGGTGAAAAACTGTTTTTT. Its protein is CASSSTGEEGEKLFF.

The CDR3 spells CASSVGVEGGGRYF. DNA for the CDR3: TGTGCCAGCAGCGTCGGGGTTGAAGGGGGTGGTCGGTACTTC. The chain has TRBV9 and TRBJ2-7, with D perhaps matching TRBD1 (6 bases). Germline V gene data show CDR1 as SGDLS and CDR2 as YYNGEE. The CDR3 runs 14 residues. Trimming cost V 2 bases and J 12 bases, with 21 bases left between them.

This clone was seen a single time. The chain recombines TRBV29-1 with TRBJ2-1, with D possibly TRBD2 on 6 matching bases. The CDR3 loop spans 13 amino acids. The germline gives CDR1 SQVTM, CDR2 ANQGSEA. The V gene lost 7 bases and the J gene lost 10 bases, with 20 bases spanning the gap. Here the CDR3 DNA reads TGCAGCGCCTCACCCAATGCGGGACCCGAGCAGTTCTTC. This translates into CSASPNAGPEQFF.

In nucleotides, the CDR3 is TGTGCCAGCAGTCGTCTTAGCGGGTTCAGCTCCTACGAGCAGTACTTC. It is translated as CASSRLSGFSSYEQYF. V is TRBV28 and J is TRBJ2-7; 7 bases match TRBD2. The CDR3 consists of 16 residues. Germline assignment: CDR1 MDHEN and CDR2 SYDVKM. V trimming: 5 bases; J trimming: 0 bases; junction bases outside the gene matches: 10.

The rearrangement uses TRBV5-1 and TRBJ2-7; 12 nucleotides line up with TRBD1. CDR1 SGHRS and CDR2 YFSETQ come from the germline V gene. Trimming at V came to 4 bases and at J to 7 bases, leaving 12 bases not matched to a gene. There are 16 residues in the CDR3. The CDR3 bases are TGCGCCAGCAGCGCCTCCGGCGGGACAGGGGGCCGGGAGCAGTACTTC. Protein: CASSASGGTGGREQYF.

The chain joins TRBV30 to TRBJ2-1; D remains ambiguous. This CDR3 is built from 11 residues. V was trimmed by 5 bases and J by 0 bases, leaving 2 bases between them. CDR1 GTSNPN and CDR2 SVGIG come from the germline V gene (reference sequence). CDR3 in DNA: TGTGCCTGGCGCTCCTACAATGAGCAGTTCTTC. It codes for CAWRSYNEQFF.

V usage is TRBV7-3 and J usage is TRBJ1-5; D uncertain. The CDR3 is made up of 11 amino acids. The V gene lost 5 bases and the J gene lost 3 bases, with 2 bases spanning the gap. Germline V gene lookup returns CDR1 SGHTA and CDR2 FQGTGA. The CDR3 nucleotides read TGTGCCAGCAGCCTCAATCAGCCCCAGCATTTT. It codes for CASSLNQPQHF. The full variable domain, rest sourced from reference TRBV7-3 and TRBJ1-5, is GAGVSQTPSNKVTEKGKYVELRCDPISGHTALYWYRQSLGQGPEFLIYFQGTGAADDSGLPNDRFFAVRPEGSVSTLKIQRTERGDSAVYLCASSLNQPQHFGDGTRLSIL.

The chain uses TRBV30 and TRBJ2-2, with 9 bases matching TRBD2. Germline lookup yields CDR1 GTSNPN and CDR2 SVGIG (reference sequence). V shed 7 bases, J shed 3 bases, and the junction held 3 bases outside the gene matches. The CDR3 loop spans 13 amino acids. The chain's CDR3 is CALWTSDTGELFF. The CDR3 DNA is TGTGCCTTGTGGACTAGCGACACCGGGGAGCTGTTTTTT. The full variable domain, completed using reference TRBV30 and TRBJ2-2, is SQTIHQWPATLVQPVGSPLSLECTVEGTSNPNLYWYRQAAGRGLQLLFYSVGIGQISSEVPQNLSASRPQDRQFILSSKKLLLSDSGFYLCALWTSDTGELFFGEGSRLTVL.

This chain links TRBV30 with TRBJ1-5; D is perhaps TRBD1 (6 bases). Germline values: CDR1 GTSNPN, CDR2 SVGIG (reference sequence). V shed 3 bases and J shed 2 bases, with 11 bases lying between them. The CDR3 consists of 14 residues. This CDR3 is CAWSTGRGNQPQHF. CDR3 in DNA: TGTGCCTGGAGCACAGGGAGAGGCAATCAGCCCCAGCATTTT.

The CDR3 here is CASSPKGLAGVLHEQFF. CDR3 DNA sequence: TGTGCCAGCAGCCCCAAGGGACTAGCGGGAGTGTTGCATGAGCAGTTCTTC. The chain recombines TRBV5-5 with TRBJ2-1, with TRBD2 identical over 14 bases. Trimming took 4 bases from V and 8 from J; bases not matched to a gene: 11. This CDR3 is built from 17 residues. The germline CDR1 and CDR2 sequences are SGHKS and YYEKEE (reference sequence).

This clone was picked up a small number of times. CDR3 in DNA: TGCGCCAGCAGCCAACTTCCGGGTAGCAATCAGCCCCAGCATTTT. Amino acid sequence: CASSQLPGSNQPQHF. V usage is TRBV4-1 and J usage is TRBJ1-5; D gene ambiguous. V dropped 2 bases and J dropped 0 bases, with 8 bases sitting between them. The CDR3 covers 15 residues. Looked up from germline, CDR1 is MGHRA and CDR2 is YSYEKL.

This clone was observed once. The chain carries TRBV28 and TRBJ1-6, with 7 nucleotides matching TRBD1. CDR1 MDHEN and CDR2 SYDVKM come from the germline V gene. This CDR3 contains 15 residues. V lost 7 bases and J lost 3; bases outside the gene matches: 6. Here the CDR3 DNA reads TGTGCCAGCACCCGGGCAGGGGGCTATAATTCACCCCTCCACTTT. It encodes CASTRAGGYNSPLHF.

The chain has TRBV30 and TRBJ2-2; 7 nucleotides align to TRBD1. Germline V gene lookup returns CDR1 GTSNPN and CDR2 SVGIG (reference sequence). Trimming took 5 bases from V and 0 from J; bases not matched to a gene: 3. CDR3 length equals 14 residues. The CDR3 DNA sequence: TGTGCCTGGGCCGGGACAGCGAACACCGGGGAGCTGTTTTTT. This encodes CAWAGTANTGELFF. Full variable domain (remainder filled in from reference TRBV30 and TRBJ2-2): SQTIHQWPATLVQPVGSPLSLECTVEGTSNPNLYWYRQAAGRGLQLLFYSVGIGQISSEVPQNLSASRPQDRQFILSSKKLLLSDSGFYLCAWAGTANTGELFFGEGSRLTVL.

The gene calls are TRBV11-3 and TRBJ2-3; D is unclear. CDR1 and CDR2 (germline): SGHNT, YENEEA. This CDR3 has 15 amino acids. V gave up 1 base and J gave up 6 bases, with 14 bases separating them. The CDR3 spells CASSLGVSPVDTQYF. CDR3 DNA sequence: TGTGCCAGCAGCTTAGGAGTATCTCCCGTGGATACGCAGTATTTT.

V gene TRBV4-3 combines with J gene TRBJ1-1, with TRBD1 matching over 7 bases. The CDR3 consists of 14 residues. Per germline, CDR1 LGHNA and CDR2 YSLEER. V lost 2 bases, J lost 7 bases, and 7 bases stayed unmatched. The CDR3: CASSQNEDRFEAFF. The CDR3 DNA reads as TGCGCCAGCAGCCAAAACGAGGACAGGTTTGAAGCTTTCTTT.

The CDR3 protein is CASSLAASGRNEQFF. The CDR3 DNA follows: TGCGCCAGCAGCTTGGCAGCTAGCGGGAGAAATGAGCAGTTCTTC. The chain uses TRBV5-1 and TRBJ2-1; 10 bases fit TRBD2. The CDR3 has 15 residues. Trimming at V came to 0 bases and at J to 7 bases, leaving 4 bases not matched to a gene. Looked up from germline, CDR1 is SGHRS and CDR2 is YFSETQ.

V and J are TRBV5-4 and TRBJ2-1, with D maybe TRBD2 (6 bases). The CDR3 consists of 14 residues. CDR1 is SGHNT, CDR2 YYREEE, per germline (reference sequence). V was cut by 2 bases and J by 5 bases, with 11 bases left in between. The CDR3 DNA reads as TGTGCCAGCAGCTTTGAGCGGGCGGACAATGAGCAGTTCTTC. Translated, it gives CASSFERADNEQFF. The full variable domain, in which reference TRBV5-4 and TRBJ2-1 provide the parts outside the CDR3, is ETGVTQSPTHLIKTRGQQVTLRCSSQSGHNTVSWYQQALGQGPQFIFQYYREEENGRGNFPPRFSGLQFPNYSSELNVNALELDDSALYLCASSFERADNEQFFGPGTRLTVL.

The chain recombines TRBV6-5 with TRBJ1-1; maybe TRBD1 (5 bases). The V gene lost 5 bases and the J gene lost 4 bases, with 11 bases spanning the gap. The CDR3 consists of 13 residues. Per germline, CDR1 MNHEY and CDR2 SVGAGI. CDR3 protein: CASSVQGATEAFF. The CDR3 DNA follows: TGTGCCAGCAGTGTCCAGGGTGCCACTGAAGCTTTCTTT.

The chain uses TRBV5-4 and TRBJ2-1; D is ambiguous. The length of the CDR3 is 16 residues. V was cut by 6 bases and J by 0 bases, with 16 bases left in between. In germline, CDR1 is SGHNT, CDR2 YYREEE (reference sequence). This CDR3 reads CASTFGSWSSYNEQFF. The CDR3 DNA reads TGTGCCAGCACCTTCGGGTCCTGGAGCTCCTACAATGAGCAGTTCTTC.

V and J are TRBV14 and TRBJ1-1; possibly TRBD1 for D (6 bases). Germline CDR1 reads SGHDN; CDR2 reads FVKESK. V was cut by 0 bases and J by 7 bases, with 12 bases left in between. This CDR3 region has 14 residues. The CDR3 loop reads CASSQDQGQVEAFF. Written as DNA, the CDR3 is TGTGCCAGCAGCCAAGACCAGGGGCAGGTTGAAGCTTTCTTT.

This chain uses TRBV5-1 with TRBJ1-1; 11 bases align to TRBD1. Germline CDR1 reads SGHRS; CDR2 reads YFSETQ. The V gene end was trimmed by 3 bases and the J gene end by 6 bases; junction bases not matched to a gene: 4. CDR3 length: 14 amino acids. The CDR3 DNA follows: TGCGCCAGCAGCTCGGGACAGGGGGGCGCTGAAGCTTTCTTT. As protein: CASSSGQGGAEAFF.

Points on this clone: Other DNA sequences in the sample encode the same CDR3. The chain is built from TRBV18 and TRBJ1-1, with D unresolved. Germline V gene data show CDR1 as KGHSH and CDR2 as LQKENI. Trimming shortened V by 2 bases and J by 0 bases, and 7 bases separated the two germline ends. The length of the CDR3 is 14 residues. In nucleotides, the CDR3 is TGTGCCAGCTCACCAGGGCAGATGAACACTGAAGCTTTCTTT. Its translation is CASSPGQMNTEAFF. The full variable domain, its missing parts supplied by reference TRBV18 and TRBJ1-1, is NAGVMQNPRHLVRRRGQEARLRCSPMKGHSHVYWYRQLPEEGLKFMVYLQKENIIDESGMPKERFSAEFPKEGPSILRIQQVVRGDSAAYFCASSPGQMNTEAFFGQGTRLTVV.